One T cell receptor (beta chain) is described in this entry. Its antigen is unknown. This record comes from a study of T cell responses to AZD1222 COVID-19 vaccine. The study's findings and limits: The sample set comprised mostly white British donors with more females, and clonal diversity was possibly underestimated. With dominance at 160-218 and 743-854, vaccine-associated CD4 TCRs spanned spike.

The CDR3 runs 15 residues. Germline CDR1 is SGHTA and CDR2 is FQGNSA. V lost 0 bases to trimming and J lost 9 bases, with 12 bases between them. The data were produced by immunoSEQ multiplex PCR, yet TCRdb's version contains in-frame clones alone and is incomplete. The table shows approximately 90,000 clones, with around 90% occurring only once. Sequences were derived from peripheral blood, sampled on day 0 of AZD1222 vaccination. This TCR derives from an adult in good health. The chain carries TRBV7-2 and TRBJ1-6; D may be TRBD1 (5 bases). CDR3 amino acids: CASSLARAKASPLHF. The CDR3 nucleotides read TGTGCCAGCAGCTTAGCCAGGGCAAAGGCTTCACCCCTCCACTTT. The entire variable domain, with the rest obtained from reference TRBV7-2 and TRBJ1-6, is as follows: GAGVSQSPSNKVTEKGKDVELRCDPISGHTALYWYRQSLGQGLEFLIYFQGNSAPDKSGLPSDRFSAERTGGSVSTLTIQRTQQEDSAVYLCASSLARAKASPLHFGNGTRLTVT.